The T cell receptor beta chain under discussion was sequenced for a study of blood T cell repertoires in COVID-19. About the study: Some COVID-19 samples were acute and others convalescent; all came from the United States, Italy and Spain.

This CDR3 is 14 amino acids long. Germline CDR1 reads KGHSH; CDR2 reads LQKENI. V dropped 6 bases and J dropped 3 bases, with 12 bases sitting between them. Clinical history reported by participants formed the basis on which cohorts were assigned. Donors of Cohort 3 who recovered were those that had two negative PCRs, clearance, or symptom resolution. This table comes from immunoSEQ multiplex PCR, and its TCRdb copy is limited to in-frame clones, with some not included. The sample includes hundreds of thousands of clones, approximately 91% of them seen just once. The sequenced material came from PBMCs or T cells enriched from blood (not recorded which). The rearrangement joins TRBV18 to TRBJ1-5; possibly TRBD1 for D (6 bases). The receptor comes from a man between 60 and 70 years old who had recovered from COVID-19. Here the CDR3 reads CASSLQGTNQPQHF. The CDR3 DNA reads TGTGCCAGCTCTCTGCAGGGGACCAATCAGCCCCAGCATTTT.